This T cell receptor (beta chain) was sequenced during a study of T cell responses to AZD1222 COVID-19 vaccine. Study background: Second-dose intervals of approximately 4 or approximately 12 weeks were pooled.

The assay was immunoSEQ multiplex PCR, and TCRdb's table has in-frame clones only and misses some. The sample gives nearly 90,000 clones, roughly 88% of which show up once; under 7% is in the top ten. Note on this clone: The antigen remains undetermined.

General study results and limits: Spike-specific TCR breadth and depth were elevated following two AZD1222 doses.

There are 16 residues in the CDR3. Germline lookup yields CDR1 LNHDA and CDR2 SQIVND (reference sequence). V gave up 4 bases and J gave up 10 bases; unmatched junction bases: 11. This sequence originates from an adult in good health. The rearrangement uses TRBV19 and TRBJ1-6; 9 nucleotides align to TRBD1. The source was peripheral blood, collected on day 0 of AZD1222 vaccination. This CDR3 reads CASSTSGTGTWSPLHF. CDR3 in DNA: TGTGCCAGTAGTACTTCCGGGACAGGGACTTGGTCACCCCTCCACTTT. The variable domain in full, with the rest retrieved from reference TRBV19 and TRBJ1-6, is DGGITQSPKYLFRKEGQNVTLSCEQNLNHDAMYWYRQDPGQGLRLIYYSQIVNDFQKGDIAEGYSVSREKKESFPLTVTSAQKNPTAFYLCASSTSGTGTWSPLHFGNGTRLTVT.